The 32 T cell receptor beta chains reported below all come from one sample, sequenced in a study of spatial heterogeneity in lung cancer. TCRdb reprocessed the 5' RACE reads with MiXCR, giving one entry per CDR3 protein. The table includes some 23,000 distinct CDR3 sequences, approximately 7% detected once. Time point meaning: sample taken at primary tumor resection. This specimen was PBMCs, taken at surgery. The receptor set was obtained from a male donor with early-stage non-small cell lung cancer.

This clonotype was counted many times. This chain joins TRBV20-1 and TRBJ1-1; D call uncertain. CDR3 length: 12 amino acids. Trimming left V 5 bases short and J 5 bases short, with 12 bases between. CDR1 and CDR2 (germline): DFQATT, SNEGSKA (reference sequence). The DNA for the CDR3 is TGCAGTGCTTTGGGAGTACGGACTGAAGCTTTCTTT. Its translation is CSALGVRTEAFF.

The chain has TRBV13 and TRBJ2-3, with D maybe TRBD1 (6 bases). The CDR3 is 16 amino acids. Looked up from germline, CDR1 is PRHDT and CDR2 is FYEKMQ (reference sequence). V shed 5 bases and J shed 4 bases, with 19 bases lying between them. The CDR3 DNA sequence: TGTGCCAGCAGCGCACTGACTCGACAGGCGCCAGATACGCAGTATTTT. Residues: CASSALTRQAPDTQYF.

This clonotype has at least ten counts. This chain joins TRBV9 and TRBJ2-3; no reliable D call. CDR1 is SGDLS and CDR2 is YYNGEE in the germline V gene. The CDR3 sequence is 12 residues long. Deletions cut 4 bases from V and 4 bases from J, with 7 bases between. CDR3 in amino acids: CASSLSADTQYF. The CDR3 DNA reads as TGTGCCAGCAGCCTAAGTGCAGATACGCAGTATTTT.

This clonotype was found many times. CDR3 DNA sequence: TGTGCCAGTAGTCTCCGGGACAGGGGAGGACAGCCCCAGCATTTT. Translated: CASSLRDRGGQPQHF. The chain couples TRBV19 to TRBJ1-5, with TRBD1 identical over 10 bases. Germline values: CDR1 LNHDA, CDR2 SQIVND (reference sequence). This CDR3 is built from 15 residues. Losses at the gene ends were 5 bases for V and 7 bases for J; bases not matched to a gene: 8.

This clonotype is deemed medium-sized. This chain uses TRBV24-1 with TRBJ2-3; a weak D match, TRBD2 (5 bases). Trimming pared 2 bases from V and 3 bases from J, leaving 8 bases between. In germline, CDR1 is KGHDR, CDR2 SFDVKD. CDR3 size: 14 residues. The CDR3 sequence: CATSDYSGTDTQYF. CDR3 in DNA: TGTGCCACCAGTGATTATTCGGGGACAGATACGCAGTATTTT.

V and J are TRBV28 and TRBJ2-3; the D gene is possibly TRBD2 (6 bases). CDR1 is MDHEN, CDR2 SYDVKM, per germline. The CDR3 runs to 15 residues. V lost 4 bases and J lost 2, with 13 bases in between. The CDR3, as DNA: TGTGCCAGCAGTTATGCGGGGAGAGTCACAGATACGCAGTATTTT. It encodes CASSYAGRVTDTQYF.

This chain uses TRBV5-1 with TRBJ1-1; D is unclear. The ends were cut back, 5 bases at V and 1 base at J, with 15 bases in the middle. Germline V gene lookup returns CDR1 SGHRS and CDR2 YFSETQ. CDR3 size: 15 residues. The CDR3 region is CASRAGTSANTEAFF. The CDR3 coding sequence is TGCGCCAGCAGGGCAGGTACCAGCGCGAACACTGAAGCTTTCTTT.

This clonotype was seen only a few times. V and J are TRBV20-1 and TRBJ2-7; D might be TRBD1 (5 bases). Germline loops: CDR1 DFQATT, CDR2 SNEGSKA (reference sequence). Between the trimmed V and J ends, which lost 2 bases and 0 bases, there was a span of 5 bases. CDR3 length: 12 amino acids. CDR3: CSARQGSYEQYF. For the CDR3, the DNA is TGCAGTGCTAGACAGGGCTCCTACGAGCAGTACTTC.

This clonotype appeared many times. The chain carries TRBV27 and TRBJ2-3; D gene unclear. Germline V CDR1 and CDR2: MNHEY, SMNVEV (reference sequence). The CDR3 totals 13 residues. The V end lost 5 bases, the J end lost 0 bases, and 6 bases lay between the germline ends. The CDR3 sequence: CASSPHSTDTQYF. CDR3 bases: TGTGCCAGCAGTCCGCACAGCACAGATACGCAGTATTTT.

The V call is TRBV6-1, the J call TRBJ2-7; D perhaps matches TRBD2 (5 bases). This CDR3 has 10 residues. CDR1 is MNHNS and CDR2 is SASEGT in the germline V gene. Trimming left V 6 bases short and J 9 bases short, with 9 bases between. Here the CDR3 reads CASREAGQYF. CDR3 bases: TGTGCCAGCAGGGAGGCGGGGCAGTACTTC.

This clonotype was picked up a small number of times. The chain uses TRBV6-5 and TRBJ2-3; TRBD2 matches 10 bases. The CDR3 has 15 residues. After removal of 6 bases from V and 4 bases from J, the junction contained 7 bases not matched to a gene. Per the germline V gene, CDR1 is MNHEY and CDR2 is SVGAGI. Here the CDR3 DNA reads TGTGCCAGCAGCTATCTTAGCGGGAGGTCAGATACGCAGTATTTT. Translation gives CASSYLSGRSDTQYF.

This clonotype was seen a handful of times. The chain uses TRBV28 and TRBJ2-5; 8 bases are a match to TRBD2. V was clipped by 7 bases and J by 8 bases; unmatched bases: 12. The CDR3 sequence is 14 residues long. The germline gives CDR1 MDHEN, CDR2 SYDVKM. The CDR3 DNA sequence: TGTGCCAGCAATAAGAGCGGGGGTACAGGAACCCAGTACTTC. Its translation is CASNKSGGTGTQYF.

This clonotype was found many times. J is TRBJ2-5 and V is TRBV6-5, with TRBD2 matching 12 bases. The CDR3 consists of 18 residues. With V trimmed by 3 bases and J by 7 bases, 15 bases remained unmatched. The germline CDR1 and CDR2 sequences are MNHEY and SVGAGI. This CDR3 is CASSYRLAGGPPILTQYF. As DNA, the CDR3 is TGTGCCAGCAGTTATCGCCTAGCGGGAGGGCCCCCCATACTGACCCAGTACTTC.

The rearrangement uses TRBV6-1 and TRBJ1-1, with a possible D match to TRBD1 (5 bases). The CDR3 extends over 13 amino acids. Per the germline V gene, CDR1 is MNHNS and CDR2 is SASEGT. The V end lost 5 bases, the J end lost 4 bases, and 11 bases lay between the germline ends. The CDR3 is CASSKGPLTEAFF. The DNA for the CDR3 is TGTGCCAGCAGTAAGGGACCCCTCACTGAAGCTTTCTTT.

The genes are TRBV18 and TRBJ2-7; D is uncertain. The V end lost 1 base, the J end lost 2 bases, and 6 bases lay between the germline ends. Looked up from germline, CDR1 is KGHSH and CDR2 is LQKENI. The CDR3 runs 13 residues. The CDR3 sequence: CASSPLDTYEQYF. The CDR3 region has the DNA TGTGCCAGCTCACCACTCGATACCTACGAGCAGTACTTC.

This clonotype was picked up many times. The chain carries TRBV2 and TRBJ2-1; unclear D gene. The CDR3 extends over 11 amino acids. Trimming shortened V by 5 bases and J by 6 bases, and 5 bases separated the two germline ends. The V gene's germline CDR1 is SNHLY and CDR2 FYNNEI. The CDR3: CASSYSNEQFF. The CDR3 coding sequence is TGTGCCAGCAGTTATAGCAATGAGCAGTTCTTC.

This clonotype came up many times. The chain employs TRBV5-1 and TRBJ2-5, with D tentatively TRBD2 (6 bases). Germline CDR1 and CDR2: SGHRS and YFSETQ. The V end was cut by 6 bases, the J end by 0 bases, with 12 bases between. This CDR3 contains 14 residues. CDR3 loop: CASNRLGYQETQYF. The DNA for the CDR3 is TGCGCCAGCAATAGACTAGGGTACCAAGAGACCCAGTACTTC. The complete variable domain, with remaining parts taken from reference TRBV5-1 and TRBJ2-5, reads KAGVTQTPRYLIKTRGQQVTLSCSPISGHRSVSWYQQTPGQGLQFLFEYFSETQRNKGNFPGRFSGRQFSNSRSEMNVSTLELGDSALYLCASNRLGYQETQYFGPGTRLLVL.

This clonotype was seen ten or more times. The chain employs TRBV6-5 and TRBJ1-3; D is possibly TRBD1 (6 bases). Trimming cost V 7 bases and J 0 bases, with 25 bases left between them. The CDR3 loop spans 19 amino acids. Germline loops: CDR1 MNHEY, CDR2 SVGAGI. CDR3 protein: CASMSRGGTTPFSGNTIYF. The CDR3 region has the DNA TGTGCCAGCATGAGTCGTGGAGGGACAACTCCATTCTCTGGAAACACCATATATTTT.

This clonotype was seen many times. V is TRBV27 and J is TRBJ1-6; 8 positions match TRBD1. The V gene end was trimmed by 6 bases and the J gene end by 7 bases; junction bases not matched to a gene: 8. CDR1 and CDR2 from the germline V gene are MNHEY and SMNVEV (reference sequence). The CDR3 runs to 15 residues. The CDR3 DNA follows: TGTGCCAGCAGCCGCTTGGACAGGGAGAATTCACCCCTCCACTTT. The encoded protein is CASSRLDRENSPLHF.

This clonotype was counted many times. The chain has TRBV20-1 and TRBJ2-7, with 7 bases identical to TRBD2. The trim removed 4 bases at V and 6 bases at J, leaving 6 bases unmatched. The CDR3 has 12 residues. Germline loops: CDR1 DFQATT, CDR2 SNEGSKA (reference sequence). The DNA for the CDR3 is TGCAGTGCTAAGGGCGGGGGTTCCGAGCAGTACGTC. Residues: CSAKGGGSEQYV.

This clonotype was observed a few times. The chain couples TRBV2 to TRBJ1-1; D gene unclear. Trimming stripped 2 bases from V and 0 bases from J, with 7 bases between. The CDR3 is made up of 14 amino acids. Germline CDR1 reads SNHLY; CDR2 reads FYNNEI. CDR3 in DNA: TGTGCCAGCAGTGAATCGGAGATGAACACTGAAGCTTTCTTT. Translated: CASSESEMNTEAFF.

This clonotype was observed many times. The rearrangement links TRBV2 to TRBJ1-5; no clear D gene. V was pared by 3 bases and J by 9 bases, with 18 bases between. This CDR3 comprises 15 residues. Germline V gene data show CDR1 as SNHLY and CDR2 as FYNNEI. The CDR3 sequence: CASSEVAGRLSPQHF. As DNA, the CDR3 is TGTGCCAGCAGTGAGGTGGCAGGTCGTCTTTCGCCCCAGCATTTT.

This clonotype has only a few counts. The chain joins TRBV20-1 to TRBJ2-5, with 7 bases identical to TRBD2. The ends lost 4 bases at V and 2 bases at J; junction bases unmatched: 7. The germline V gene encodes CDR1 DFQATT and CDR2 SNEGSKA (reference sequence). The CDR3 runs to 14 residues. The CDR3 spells CSATHGGSQETQYF. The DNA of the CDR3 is TGCAGTGCTACCCATGGCGGGAGTCAAGAGACCCAGTACTTC.

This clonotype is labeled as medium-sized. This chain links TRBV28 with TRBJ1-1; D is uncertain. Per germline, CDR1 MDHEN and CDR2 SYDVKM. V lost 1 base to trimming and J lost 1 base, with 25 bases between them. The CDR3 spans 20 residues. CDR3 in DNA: TGTGCCAGCAGTTTATATCCCGCCGTGGCGATCGTACAGCCGAACACTGAAGCTTTCTTT. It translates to CASSLYPAVAIVQPNTEAFF.

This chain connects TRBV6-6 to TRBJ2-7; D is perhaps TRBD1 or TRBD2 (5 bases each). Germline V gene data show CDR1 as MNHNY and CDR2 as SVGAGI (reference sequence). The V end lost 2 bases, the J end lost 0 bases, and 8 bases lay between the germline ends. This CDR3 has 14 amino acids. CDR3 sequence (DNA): TGTGCCAGCAGTTACCCAGGGAGCTCCTACGAGCAGTACTTC. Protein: CASSYPGSSYEQYF.

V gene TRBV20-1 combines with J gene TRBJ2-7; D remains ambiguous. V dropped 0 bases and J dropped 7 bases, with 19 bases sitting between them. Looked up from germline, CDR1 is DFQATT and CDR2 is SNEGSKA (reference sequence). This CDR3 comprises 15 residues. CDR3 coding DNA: TGCAGTGCTAGAGATCTGTACAGCTCGCCGGTTGAGCAGTACTTC. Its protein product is CSARDLYSSPVEQYF.

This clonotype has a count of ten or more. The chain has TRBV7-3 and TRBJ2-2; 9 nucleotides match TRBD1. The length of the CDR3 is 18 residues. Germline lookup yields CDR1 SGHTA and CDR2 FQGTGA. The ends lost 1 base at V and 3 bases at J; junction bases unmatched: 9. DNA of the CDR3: TGTGCCAGCAGCTTAAAGGGGACAGGGTCAGGGTACACCGGGGAGCTGTTTTTT. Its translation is CASSLKGTGSGYTGELFF.

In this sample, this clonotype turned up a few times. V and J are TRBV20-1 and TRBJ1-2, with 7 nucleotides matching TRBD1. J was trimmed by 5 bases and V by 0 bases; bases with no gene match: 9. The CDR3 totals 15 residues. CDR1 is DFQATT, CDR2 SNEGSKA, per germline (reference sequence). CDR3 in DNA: TGCAGTGCTAGAGATGGCAGGGGGGAATCTTATGGCTACACCTTC. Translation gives CSARDGRGESYGYTF.

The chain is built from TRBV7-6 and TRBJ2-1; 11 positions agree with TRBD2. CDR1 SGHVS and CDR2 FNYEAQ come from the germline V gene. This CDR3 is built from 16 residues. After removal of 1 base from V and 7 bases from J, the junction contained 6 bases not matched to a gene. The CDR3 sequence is CASSLGIAGGLNEQFF. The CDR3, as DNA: TGTGCCAGCAGCTTAGGCATAGCGGGAGGGCTGAATGAGCAGTTCTTC.

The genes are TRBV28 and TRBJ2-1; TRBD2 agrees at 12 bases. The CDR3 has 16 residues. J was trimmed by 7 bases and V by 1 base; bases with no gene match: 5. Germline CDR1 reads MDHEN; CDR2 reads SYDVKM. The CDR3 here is CASSLLTSGRRNEQFF. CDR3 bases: TGTGCCAGCAGTTTATTGACTAGCGGGAGAAGGAATGAGCAGTTCTTC.

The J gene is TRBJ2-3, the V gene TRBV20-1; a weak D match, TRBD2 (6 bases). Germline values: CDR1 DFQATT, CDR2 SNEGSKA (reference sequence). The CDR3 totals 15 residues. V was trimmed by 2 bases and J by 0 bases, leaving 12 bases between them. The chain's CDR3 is CSARSQRVSTDTQYF. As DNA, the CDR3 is TGCAGTGCTAGATCCCAGCGGGTGAGCACAGATACGCAGTATTTT.

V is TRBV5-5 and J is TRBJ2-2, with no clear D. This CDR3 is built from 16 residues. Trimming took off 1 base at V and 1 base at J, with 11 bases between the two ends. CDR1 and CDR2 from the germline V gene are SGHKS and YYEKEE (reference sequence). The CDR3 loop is CASSLQASKNTGELFF. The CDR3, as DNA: TGTGCCAGCAGCTTGCAGGCTAGTAAGAACACCGGGGAGCTGTTTTTT.